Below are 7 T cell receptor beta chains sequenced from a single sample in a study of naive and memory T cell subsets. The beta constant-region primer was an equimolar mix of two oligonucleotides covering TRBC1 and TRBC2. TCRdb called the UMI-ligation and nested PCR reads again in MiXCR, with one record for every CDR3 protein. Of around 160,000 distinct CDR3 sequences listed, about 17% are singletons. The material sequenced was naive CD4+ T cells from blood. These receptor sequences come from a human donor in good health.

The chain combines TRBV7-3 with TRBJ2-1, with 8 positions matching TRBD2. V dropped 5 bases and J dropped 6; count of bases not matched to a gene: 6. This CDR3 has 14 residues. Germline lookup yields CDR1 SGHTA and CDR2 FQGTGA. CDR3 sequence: CASSPSGLANEQFF. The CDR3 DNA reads TGTGCCAGCAGCCCTTCCGGACTAGCCAATGAGCAGTTCTTC. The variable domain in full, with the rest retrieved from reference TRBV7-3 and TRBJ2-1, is GAGVSQTPSNKVTEKGKYVELRCDPISGHTALYWYRQSLGQGPEFLIYFQGTGAADDSGLPNDRFFAVRPEGSVSTLKIQRTERGDSAVYLCASSPSGLANEQFFGPGTRLTVL.

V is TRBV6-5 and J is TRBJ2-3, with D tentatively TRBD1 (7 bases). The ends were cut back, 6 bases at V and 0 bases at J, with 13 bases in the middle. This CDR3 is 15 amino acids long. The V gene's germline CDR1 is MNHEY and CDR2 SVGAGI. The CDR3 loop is CASRNRGLSTDTQYF. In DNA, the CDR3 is TGTGCCAGCAGGAACAGGGGACTCAGCACAGATACGCAGTATTTT.

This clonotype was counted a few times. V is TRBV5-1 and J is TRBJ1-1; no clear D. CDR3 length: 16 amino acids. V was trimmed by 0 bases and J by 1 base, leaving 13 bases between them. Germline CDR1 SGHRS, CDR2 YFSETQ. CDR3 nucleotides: TGCGCCAGCAGCTTGGCCCAAAACATGGAGAACACTGAAGCTTTCTTT. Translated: CASSLAQNMENTEAFF.

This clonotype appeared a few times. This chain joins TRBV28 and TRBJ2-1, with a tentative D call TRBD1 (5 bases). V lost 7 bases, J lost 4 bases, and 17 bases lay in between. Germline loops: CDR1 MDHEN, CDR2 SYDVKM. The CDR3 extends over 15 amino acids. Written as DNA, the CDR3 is TGTGCCAGCACCAGCCCCAGGGCCGCTTACAATGAGCAGTTCTTC. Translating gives CASTSPRAAYNEQFF.

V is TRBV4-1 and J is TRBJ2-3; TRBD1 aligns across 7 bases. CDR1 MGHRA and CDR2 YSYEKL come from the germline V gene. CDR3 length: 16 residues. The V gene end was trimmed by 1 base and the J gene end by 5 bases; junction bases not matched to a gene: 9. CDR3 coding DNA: TGCGCCAGCAGCCAAGTTCTCCAGGGGGAGAGAGATACGCAGTATTTT. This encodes CASSQVLQGERDTQYF.

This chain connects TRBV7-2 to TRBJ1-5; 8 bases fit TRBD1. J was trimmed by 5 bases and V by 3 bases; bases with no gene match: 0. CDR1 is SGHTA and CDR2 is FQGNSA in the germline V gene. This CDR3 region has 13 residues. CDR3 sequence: CASSLGQDQPQHF. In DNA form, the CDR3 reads TGTGCCAGCAGCTTGGGACAGGATCAGCCCCAGCATTTT.

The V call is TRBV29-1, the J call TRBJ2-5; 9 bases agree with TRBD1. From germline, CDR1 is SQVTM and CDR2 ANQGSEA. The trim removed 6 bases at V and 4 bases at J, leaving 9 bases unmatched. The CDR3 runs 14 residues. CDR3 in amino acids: CSVDRGGIGETQYF. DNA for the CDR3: TGCAGCGTCGACAGGGGGGGGATCGGAGAGACCCAGTACTTC.